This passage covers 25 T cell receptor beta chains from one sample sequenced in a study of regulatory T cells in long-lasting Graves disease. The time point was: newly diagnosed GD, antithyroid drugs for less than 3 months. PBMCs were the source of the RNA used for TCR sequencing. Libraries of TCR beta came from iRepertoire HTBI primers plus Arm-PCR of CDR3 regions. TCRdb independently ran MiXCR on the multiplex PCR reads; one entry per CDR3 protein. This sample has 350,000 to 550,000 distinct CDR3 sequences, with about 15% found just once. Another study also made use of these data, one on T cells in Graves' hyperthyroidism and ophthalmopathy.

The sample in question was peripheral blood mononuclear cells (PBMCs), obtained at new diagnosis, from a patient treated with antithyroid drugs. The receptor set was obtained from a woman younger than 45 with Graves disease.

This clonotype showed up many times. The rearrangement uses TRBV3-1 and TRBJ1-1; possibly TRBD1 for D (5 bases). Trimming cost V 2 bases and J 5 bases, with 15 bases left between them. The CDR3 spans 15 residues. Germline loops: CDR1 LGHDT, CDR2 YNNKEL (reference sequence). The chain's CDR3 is CASSQFLTGGTEAFF. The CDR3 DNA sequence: TGTGCCAGCAGCCAATTTTTGACCGGGGGGACTGAAGCTTTCTTT.

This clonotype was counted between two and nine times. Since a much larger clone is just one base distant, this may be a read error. CDR3 sequence (DNA): TGTGCCAGCAGTCTCGGGGCAGTCTACGAGCAGTACTTC. This encodes CASSLGAVYEQYF. The genes are TRBV12-3 or TRBV12-4 and TRBJ2-7; the D call may be TRBD1 or TRBD2 (5 bases each). V was pared by 5 bases and J by 3 bases, with 11 bases between. The CDR3 runs 13 residues.

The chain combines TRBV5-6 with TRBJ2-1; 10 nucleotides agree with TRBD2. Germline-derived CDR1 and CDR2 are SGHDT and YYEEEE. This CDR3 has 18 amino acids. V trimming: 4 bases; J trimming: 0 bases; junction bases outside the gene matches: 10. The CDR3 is CASSATRTSGSSYNEQFF. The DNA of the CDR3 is TGTGCCAGCAGCGCTACCAGGACTAGCGGTAGCTCCTACAATGAGCAGTTCTTC.

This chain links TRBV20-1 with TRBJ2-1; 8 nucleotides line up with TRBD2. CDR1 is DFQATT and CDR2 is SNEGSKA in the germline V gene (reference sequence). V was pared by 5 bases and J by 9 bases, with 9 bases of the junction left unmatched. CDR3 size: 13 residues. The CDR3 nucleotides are TGCAGTGCTGGAGCGGGAGTAATAAGTGAGCAGTTCTTC. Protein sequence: CSAGAGVISEQFF.

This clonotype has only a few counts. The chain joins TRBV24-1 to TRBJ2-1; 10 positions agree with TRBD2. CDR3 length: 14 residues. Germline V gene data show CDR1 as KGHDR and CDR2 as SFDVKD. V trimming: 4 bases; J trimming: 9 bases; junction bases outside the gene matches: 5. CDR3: CATSEVAGGGEQFF. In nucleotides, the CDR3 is TGTGCCACCAGTGAGGTAGCGGGAGGTGGTGAGCAGTTCTTC.

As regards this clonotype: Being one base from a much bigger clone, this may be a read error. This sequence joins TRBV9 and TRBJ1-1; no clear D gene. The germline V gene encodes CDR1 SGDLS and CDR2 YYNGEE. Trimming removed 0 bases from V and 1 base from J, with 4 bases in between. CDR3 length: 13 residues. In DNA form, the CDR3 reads TGTGCCAGCAGCGTAGGGGCGAACACTGAAGCTTTCTTT. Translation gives CASSVGANTEAFF.

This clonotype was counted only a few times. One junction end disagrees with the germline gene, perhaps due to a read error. This chain's CDR3 is CSVEGWLF. In DNA form, the CDR3 reads TGCAGCGTCGAAGGTTGGCTTTTC. V gene TRBV29-1 combines with J gene TRBJ2-1, with no clear D. The germline V gene has CDR1 SQVTM and CDR2 ANQGSEA. There are 8 residues in the CDR3.

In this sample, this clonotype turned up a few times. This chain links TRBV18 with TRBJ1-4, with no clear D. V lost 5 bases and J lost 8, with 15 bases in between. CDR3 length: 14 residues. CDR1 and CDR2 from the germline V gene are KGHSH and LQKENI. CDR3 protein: CASSFGPSGEKLFF. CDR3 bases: TGTGCCAGCTCATTCGGCCCAAGTGGCGAAAAACTGTTTTTT.

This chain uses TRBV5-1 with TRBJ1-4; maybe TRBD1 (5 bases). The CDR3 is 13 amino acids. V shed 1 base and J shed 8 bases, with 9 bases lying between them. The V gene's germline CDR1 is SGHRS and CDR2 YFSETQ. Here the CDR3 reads CASSLTGAEKLFF. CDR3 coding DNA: TGCGCCAGCAGCTTGACCGGGGCAGAAAAACTGTTTTTT.

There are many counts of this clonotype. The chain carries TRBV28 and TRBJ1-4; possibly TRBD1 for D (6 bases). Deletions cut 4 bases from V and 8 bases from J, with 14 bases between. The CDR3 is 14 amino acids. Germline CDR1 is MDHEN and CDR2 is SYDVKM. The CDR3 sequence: CASSSGETGEKLFF. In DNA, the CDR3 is TGTGCCAGCAGTTCAGGGGAAACAGGGGAAAAACTGTTTTTT.

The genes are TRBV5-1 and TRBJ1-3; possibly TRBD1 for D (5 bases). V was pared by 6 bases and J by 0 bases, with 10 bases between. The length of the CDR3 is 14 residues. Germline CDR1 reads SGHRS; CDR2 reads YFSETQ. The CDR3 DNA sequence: TGCGCCAGCAAAGGGGCCACCTCTGGAAACACCATATATTTT. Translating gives CASKGATSGNTIYF.

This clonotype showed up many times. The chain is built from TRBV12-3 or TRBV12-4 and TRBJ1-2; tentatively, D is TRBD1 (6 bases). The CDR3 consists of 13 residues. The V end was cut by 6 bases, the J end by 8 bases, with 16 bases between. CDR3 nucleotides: TGTGCCAGCAGCCCCGGACAGTCACGGGGCTACACCTTC. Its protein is CASSPGQSRGYTF.

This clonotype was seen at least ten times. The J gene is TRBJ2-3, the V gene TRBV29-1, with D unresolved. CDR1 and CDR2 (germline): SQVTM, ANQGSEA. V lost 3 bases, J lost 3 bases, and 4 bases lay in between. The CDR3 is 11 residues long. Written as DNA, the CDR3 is TGCAGCGTTGACTTGACAGATACGCAGTATTTT. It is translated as CSVDLTDTQYF.

CDR3 region: CASSLVGRLETQYF. The CDR3 nucleotides are TGTGCCAGCAGCTTGGTGGGGCGCCTGGAGACCCAGTACTTC. This sequence joins TRBV5-6 and TRBJ2-5; possibly TRBD1 for D (5 bases). This CDR3 is built from 14 residues. V dropped 0 bases and J dropped 5 bases, with 11 bases sitting between them. Germline V gives CDR1 SGHDT, CDR2 YYEEEE.

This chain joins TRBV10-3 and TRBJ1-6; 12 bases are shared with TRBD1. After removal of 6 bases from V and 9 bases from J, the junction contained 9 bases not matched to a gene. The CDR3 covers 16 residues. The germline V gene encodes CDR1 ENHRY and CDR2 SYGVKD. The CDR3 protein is CAIRSGTGGAGSPLHF. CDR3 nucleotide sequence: TGTGCCATCAGGAGCGGGACAGGGGGCGCAGGTTCACCCCTCCACTTT.

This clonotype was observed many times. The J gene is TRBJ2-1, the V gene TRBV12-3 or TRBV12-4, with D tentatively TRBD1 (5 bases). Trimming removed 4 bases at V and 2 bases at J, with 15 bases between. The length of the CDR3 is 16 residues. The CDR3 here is CASSYKGVYPYNEQFF. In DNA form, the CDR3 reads TGTGCCAGCAGTTACAAAGGGGTCTATCCCTACAATGAGCAGTTCTTC.

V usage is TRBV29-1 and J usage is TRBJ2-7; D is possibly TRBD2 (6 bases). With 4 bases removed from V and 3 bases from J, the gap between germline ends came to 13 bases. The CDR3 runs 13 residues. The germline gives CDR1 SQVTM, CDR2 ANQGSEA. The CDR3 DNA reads TGCAGCGTTGGATCGCGGGGATACTACGAGCAGTACTTC. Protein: CSVGSRGYYEQYF.

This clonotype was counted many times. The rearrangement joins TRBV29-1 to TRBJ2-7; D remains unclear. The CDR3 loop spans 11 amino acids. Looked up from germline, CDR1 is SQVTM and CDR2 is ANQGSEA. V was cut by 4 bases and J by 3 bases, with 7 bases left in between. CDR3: CSVVEIYEQYF. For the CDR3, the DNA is TGCAGCGTTGTTGAGATCTACGAGCAGTACTTC.

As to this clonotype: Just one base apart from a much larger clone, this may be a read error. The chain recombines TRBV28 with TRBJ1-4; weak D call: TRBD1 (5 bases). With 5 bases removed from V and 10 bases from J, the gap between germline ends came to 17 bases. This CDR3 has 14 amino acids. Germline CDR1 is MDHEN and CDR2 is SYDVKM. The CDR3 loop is CASSQGGSDGKLFF. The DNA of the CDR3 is TGTGCCAGCAGTCAGGGCGGTTCGGATGGAAAACTGTTTTTT.

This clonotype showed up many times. The CDR3 DNA follows: TGTGCCAGCAGTTACTCTGGTGGACACCCGAACACTGAAGCTTTCTTT. Its translation is CASSYSGGHPNTEAFF. The J gene is TRBJ1-1, the V gene TRBV6-2 or TRBV6-3; TRBD1 is a possible D gene (5 bases). Trimming removed 0 bases from V and 1 base from J, with 12 bases in between. The germline gives CDR1 MNHEY, CDR2 SVGEGT. There are 16 residues in the CDR3.

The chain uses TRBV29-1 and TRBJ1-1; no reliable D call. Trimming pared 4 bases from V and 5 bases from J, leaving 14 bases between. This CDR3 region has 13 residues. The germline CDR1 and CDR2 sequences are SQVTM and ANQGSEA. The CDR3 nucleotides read TGCAGCGTTGTAGGGATCCTAGGGACTGAAGCTTTCTTT. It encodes CSVVGILGTEAFF.

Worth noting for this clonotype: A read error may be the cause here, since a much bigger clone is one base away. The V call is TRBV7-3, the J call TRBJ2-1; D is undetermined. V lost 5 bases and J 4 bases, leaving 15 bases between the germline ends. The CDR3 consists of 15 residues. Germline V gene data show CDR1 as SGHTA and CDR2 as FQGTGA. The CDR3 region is CASSPETSWYNEQFF. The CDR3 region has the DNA TGTGCCAGCAGCCCCGAGACTTCCTGGTACAATGAGCAGTTCTTC. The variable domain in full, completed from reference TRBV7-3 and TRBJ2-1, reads GAGVSQTPSNKVTEKGKYVELRCDPISGHTALYWYRQSLGQGPEFLIYFQGTGAADDSGLPNDRFFAVRPEGSVSTLKIQRTERGDSAVYLCASSPETSWYNEQFFGPGTRLTVL.

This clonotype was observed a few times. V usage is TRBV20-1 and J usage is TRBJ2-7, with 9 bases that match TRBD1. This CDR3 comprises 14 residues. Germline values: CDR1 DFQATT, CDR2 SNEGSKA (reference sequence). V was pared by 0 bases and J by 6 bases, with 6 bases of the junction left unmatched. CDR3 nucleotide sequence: TGCAGTGCTAGAGAGGGGACAGGGATGAGCGAGCAGTACTTC. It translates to CSAREGTGMSEQYF.

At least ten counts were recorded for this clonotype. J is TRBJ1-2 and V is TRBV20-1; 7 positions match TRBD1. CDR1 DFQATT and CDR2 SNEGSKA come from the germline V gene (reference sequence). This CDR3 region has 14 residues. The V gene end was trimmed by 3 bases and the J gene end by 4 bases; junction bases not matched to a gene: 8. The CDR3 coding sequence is TGCAGTGCTAGTATGGGGGGACAGCTCTATGGCTACACCTTC. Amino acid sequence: CSASMGGQLYGYTF.

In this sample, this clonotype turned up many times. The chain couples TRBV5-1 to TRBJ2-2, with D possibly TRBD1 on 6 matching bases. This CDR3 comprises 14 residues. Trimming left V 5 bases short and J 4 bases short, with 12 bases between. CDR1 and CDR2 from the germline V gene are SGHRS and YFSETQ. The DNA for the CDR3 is TGCGCCAGCAGAGCTACAGGGTCCACCGGGGAGCTGTTTTTT. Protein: CASRATGSTGELFF.